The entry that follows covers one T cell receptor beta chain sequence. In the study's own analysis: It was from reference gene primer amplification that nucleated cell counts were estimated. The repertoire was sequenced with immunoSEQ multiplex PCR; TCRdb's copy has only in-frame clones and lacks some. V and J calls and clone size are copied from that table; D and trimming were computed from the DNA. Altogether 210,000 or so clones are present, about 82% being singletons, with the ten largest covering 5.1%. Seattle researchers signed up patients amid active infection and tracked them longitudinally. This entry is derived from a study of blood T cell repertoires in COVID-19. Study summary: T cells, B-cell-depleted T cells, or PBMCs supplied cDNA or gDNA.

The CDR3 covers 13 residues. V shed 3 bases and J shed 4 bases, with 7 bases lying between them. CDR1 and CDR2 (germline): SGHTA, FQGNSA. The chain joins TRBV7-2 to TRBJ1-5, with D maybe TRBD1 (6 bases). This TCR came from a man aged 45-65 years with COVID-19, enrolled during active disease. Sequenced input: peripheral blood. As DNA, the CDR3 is TGTGCCAGCAGCTTTCAGGGGAATCAGCCCCAGCATTTT. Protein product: CASSFQGNQPQHF.